Sequencing of this T cell receptor beta chain was carried out in a study of T-cell reconstitution after alpha-beta-depleted transplantation in children. Preparation of the TCRbeta library involved a method that used unique molecular identifiers. Using its own MiXCR run on the PCR reads, TCRdb lists one record per CDR3 protein. The profile shows 250,000 to 400,000 distinct CDR3 sequences, 23% of them singletons. Trimming at V came to 0 bases and at J to 5 bases, leaving 8 bases not matched to a gene. The CDR3 consists of 16 residues. Germline loops: CDR1 SGHRS, CDR2 YFSETQ. This clonotype was observed many times.

The V call is TRBV5-1, the J call TRBJ1-5, with 7 bases aligning to TRBD1. The source is a male patient younger than 18 who had a stem cell transplant for acute lymphoblastic leukemia, so the T cells may come from the graft donor. Sequenced here: PBMCs, mostly from graft donor cells, sampled 180 days after TCRalphabeta/CD19-depleted stem cell transplant. CDR3 coding DNA: TGCGCCAGCAGCTTGGCCCCGACAGGGTTCGATCAGCCCCAGCATTTT. It codes for CASSLAPTGFDQPQHF.